This TCR beta chain is drawn from a study of blood T cell repertoires in COVID-19 (dated by TCRdb to 2018 to 2021). Broadly, across the study: The collaborator samples originated in the United States, Italy and Spain and spanned the acute and convalescent phases of COVID-19. Deeply sampled blood TCRbeta repertoires from subjects exposed to, actively infected with, or recovered from COVID-19 were included in the dataset. The repertoires were released in a freely available public database meant as a resource for research on the immune response to SARS-CoV-2. Nearly every sample came with metadata listing a de-identified subject ID, COVID-19 status, age in years and sex. Where available, HLA class I and class II types were obtained from metadata supplied by the sample provider rather than from assay-based typing. The samples were drawn from the first 160 participants of the ongoing ImmuneRACE study and from more than 1,000 subjects provided by 6 global collaborators. The prospective study material was composed of cDNA or gDNA derived from T cells, B-cell-depleted T cells, or PBMCs.

V is cut back by 0 bases and J by 1 base, with 6 bases in the junction unmatched. The germline V gene sets CDR1 to SGHRS and CDR2 to YFSETQ. Including the terminal cysteine and phenylalanine, the CDR3 comprises 16 residues. The sequence is cut down to CDR3 DNA, 48 bases in frame from base 1. General study outcomes and caveats: Clinical and demographic metadata were provided uncurated, with the amount varying by source and participant.

The immunoSEQ Assay, a bias-controlled multiplex PCR, was used to amplify TCRbeta CDR3 regions from genomic DNA. The paper's processing steps were these. The number of nucleated cells in each sample was estimated by amplification of reference gene primers within the assay. To quantify the absolute abundance of each unique TCRbeta CDR3 rearrangement, sequence reads were collapsed and filtered. Productive Simpson clonality was computed per sample as the square root of Simpson's diversity index over productive rearrangements. Imported from immuneACCESS, the table was reduced by TCRdb to in-frame sequences with V and J called. These copies leave out some clones; in studies compared against another copy, an unresolved V gene accounts for under half, and the cause of the remainder is not known. That table supplies the V and J calls and clone size; D and trimming were determined from the DNA. The sample contains 120,000 to 150,000 clones, about 83% of them found a single time. The ten largest clones add up to more than 4.5% of the sample.

A word on this clone: The target of this receptor is not known. Base qualities were left out, and no much larger clone turns up one base away.

Participants in the prospective study were enrolled through a virtual design, were aged roughly 18 to 100 years, and lived in 24 United States geographic areas. In the prospective study, participants were assigned to cohorts based on the clinical history participants reported in a screening survey and a study questionnaire. A participant counted as exposed if, within 2 weeks of entering the study, that participant had been in contact with someone who had a PCR-confirmed or clinician-diagnosed COVID-19 case. In the prospective study, whole blood, serum and a nasopharyngeal or oropharyngeal swab were collected from each participant by mobile phlebotomists. Prospective study participants could optionally give additional blood draws and questionnaires over an approximately 2-month period. Blood samples from the prospective study were shipped frozen or at room temperature prior to DNA extraction.

Sequencing input: PBMCs or T cells enriched from blood (not recorded which). The sequence was obtained from a woman aged 50 to 60 who had been exposed to COVID-19. Recombination connected TRBV5-1 to TRBJ2-5; the central 7 bases match TRBD2. The CDR3 loop reads CASSLGVAGPQETQYF. The nucleotide sequence is given as TGCGCCAGCAGCTTGGGGGTAGCGGGTCCCCAAGAGACCCAGTACTTC.